A single sample is the source of the 7 T cell receptor beta chains below, sequenced in a study of Graves' ophthalmopathy and Graves' hyperthyroidism. For repertoire sequencing, the TCR beta CDR3 regions were amplified from RNA transcripts. An opening RT-PCR round employed HTBI primers and preceded a second-round multiplex PCR. TCRdb processed the multiplex PCR reads anew with MiXCR; each CDR3 protein has one entry. The sample has about 640,000 distinct CDR3 sequences; about 41% are singletons. The sequenced material came from peripheral blood. These receptors originate from an adult man with Graves' ophthalmopathy.

At least ten counts were recorded for this clonotype. The J gene is TRBJ2-6, the V gene TRBV25-1, with D unresolved. This CDR3 region has 15 residues. Trimming shortened V by 4 bases and J by 0 bases, and 7 bases separated the two germline ends. Germline V gene sequence: CDR1 MGHDK, CDR2 SYGVNS. CDR3 protein: CASSGQFSGANVLTF. CDR3 DNA sequence: TGTGCCAGCAGTGGCCAGTTCTCTGGGGCCAACGTCCTGACTTTC.

This clonotype came up a few times. J is TRBJ1-2 and V is TRBV7-2, with D possibly being TRBD1 (5 bases). The CDR3 has 11 residues. The V and J ends lost 1 base and 8 bases respectively, with 5 bases between them. Looked up from germline, CDR1 is SGHTA and CDR2 is FQGNSA. The DNA of the CDR3 is TGTGCCAGCAGCTTAGGGACAGGCTACACCTTC. Translated, it gives CASSLGTGYTF.

The CDR3: CASSQRAGGDGYTF. The CDR3 DNA sequence: TGTGCCAGCTCACAGCGGGCAGGGGGCGATGGCTACACCTTC. The chain uses TRBV6-6 and TRBJ1-2; 8 bases line up with TRBD1. Germline CDR1 and CDR2: MNHNY and SVGAGI (reference sequence). The CDR3 has 14 amino acids. After removal of 8 bases from V and 6 bases from J, the junction contained 11 bases not matched to a gene.

The chain recombines TRBV29-1 with TRBJ1-1, with 9 bases matching TRBD1. The V segment lost 8 bases and the J segment 8 bases; nucleotides outside the gene matches: 6. CDR3 length: 11 amino acids. The V gene's germline CDR1 is SQVTM and CDR2 ANQGSEA. CDR3 DNA: TGCAGCTCAAACAGGGGGCGCGAAGCTTTCTTT. Its translation: CSSNRGREAFF.

This clonotype came up many times. The chain couples TRBV25-1 to TRBJ2-5; 9 nucleotides agree with TRBD1. Per germline, CDR1 MGHDK and CDR2 SYGVNS. V lost 6 bases to trimming and J lost 7 bases; unmatched junction nucleotides: 12. The CDR3 is 15 residues long. The CDR3 sequence: CASSWRDRVGGTQYF. In DNA form, the CDR3 reads TGTGCCAGCAGCTGGAGGGACAGGGTAGGAGGGACCCAGTACTTC.

The rearrangement uses TRBV20-1 and TRBJ1-5; D is unclear. V was pared by 4 bases and J by 8 bases, with 9 bases between. This CDR3 comprises 11 residues. Germline V CDR1 and CDR2: DFQATT, SNEGSKA (reference sequence). This chain's CDR3 is CSAITGEPQHF. CDR3 DNA: TGCAGTGCTATCACCGGGGAGCCCCAGCATTTT.

This chain links TRBV6-1 with TRBJ2-5; the D is unclear. Germline values: CDR1 MNHNS, CDR2 SASEGT. This CDR3 contains 14 residues. Trimming took off 7 bases at V and 5 bases at J, with 17 bases between the two ends. Here the CDR3 reads CASNGRTVQETQYF. In DNA form, the CDR3 reads TGTGCCAGCAATGGCAGGACGGTTCAGGAGACCCAGTACTTC.